This T cell receptor (beta chain) was identified during a study of beta chain features in type 1 diabetes. Study outcomes and limitations: Within each of all four CD4+ subsets, Type 1 diabetes patients had TCRB CDR3s that were moderately but significantly shorter.

Details on this clone: The antigen remains undetermined. Within the sample, other DNA sequences also encode this same CDR3.

Sequenced material consisted of expressed TCRB transcripts (all of the isolated RNA was reverse transcribed). Sequenced by immunoSEQ multiplex PCR; TCRdb stores in-frame clones only, minus some. The sample has about 660,000 clones, over 12% seen once; the top ten hold just under 0.04%. Trimming took off 0 bases at V and 2 bases at J, with 7 bases between the two ends. The CDR3 covers 14 residues. Germline V CDR1 and CDR2: SGDLS, YYNGEE. The rearrangement uses TRBV9 and TRBJ2-3; no clear D gene. This TCR came from a man aged 18 to 29 with type 1 diabetes. Sample: naive CD4+ T cells from blood. CDR3 in amino acids: CASSVGGFTDTQYF. In nucleotides, the CDR3 is TGTGCCAGCAGCGTAGGCGGCTTCACAGATACGCAGTATTTT. The full variable domain, completed using reference TRBV9 and TRBJ2-3, is DSGVTQTPKHLITATGQRVTLRCSPRSGDLSVYWYQQSLDQGLQFLIQYYNGEERAKGNILERFSAQQFPDLHSELNLSSLELGDSALYFCASSVGGFTDTQYFGPGTRLTVL.